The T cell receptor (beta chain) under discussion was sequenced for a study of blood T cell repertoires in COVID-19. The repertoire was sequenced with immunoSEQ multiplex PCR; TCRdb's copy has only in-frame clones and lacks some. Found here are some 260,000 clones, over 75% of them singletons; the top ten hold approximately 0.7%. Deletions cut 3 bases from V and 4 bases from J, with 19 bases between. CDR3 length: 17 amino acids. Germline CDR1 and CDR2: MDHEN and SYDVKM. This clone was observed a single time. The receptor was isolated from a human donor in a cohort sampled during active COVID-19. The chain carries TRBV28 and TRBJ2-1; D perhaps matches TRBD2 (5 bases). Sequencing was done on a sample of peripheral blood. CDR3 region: CASSLPDHGLPYNEQFF. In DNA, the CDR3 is TGTGCCAGCAGTTTGCCAGACCACGGACTCCCGTACAATGAGCAGTTCTTC.